The 8 T cell receptor beta chains given below trace back to one sample, sequenced in a study of shared clonotypes between healthy human individuals. Clones were read by immunoSEQ multiplex PCR, and TCRdb kept only the in-frame ones, dropping some. The sample includes 2 million or so clones, about 95% seen only once; the top ten take 1% to 1.3%. Naive CD8 isolation took CD45RO-negative cells positively selected for CCR7 and excluded terminally differentiated effector memory CD45RA+ cells. Sequenced: naive CD8+ T cells sorted from blood. The receptor source for this set is a young man in good health.

The chain joins TRBV28 to TRBJ2-7, with 10 bases identical to TRBD1. CDR1 MDHEN and CDR2 SYDVKM come from the germline V gene. V was clipped by 1 base and J by 0 bases; unmatched bases: 9. The length of the CDR3 is 18 residues. Here the CDR3 DNA reads TGTGCCAGCAGTTTATCTCCGGGACAGGGGCCCAGCTCCTACGAGCAGTACTTC. This gives the protein CASSLSPGQGPSSYEQYF.

The sample holds a few counts of this clone. The chain joins TRBV4-2 to TRBJ2-7; 7 nucleotides line up with TRBD1. Germline V gene data show CDR1 as LGHNA and CDR2 as YNFKEQ. The CDR3 spans 15 residues. V lost 0 bases to trimming and J lost 7 bases; unmatched junction nucleotides: 9. The CDR3 sequence: CASSQDPGQSGEQYF. As DNA, the CDR3 is TGTGCCAGCAGCCAAGATCCGGGACAGTCGGGGGAGCAGTACTTC.

To note about this clone: Other DNA sequences in this specimen translate into the identical CDR3. The chain has TRBV5-4 and TRBJ2-7; unclear D gene. CDR3 length equals 14 residues. Germline CDR1 SGHNT, CDR2 YYREEE (reference sequence). Trimming pared 0 bases from V and 0 bases from J, leaving 7 bases between. CDR3 residues: CASSLAGNSYEQYF. The CDR3 DNA reads TGTGCCAGCAGCTTGGCGGGTAACTCCTACGAGCAGTACTTC.

This chain connects TRBV7-9 to TRBJ2-7, with 8 bases that match TRBD1. In germline, CDR1 is SEHNR, CDR2 FQNEAQ (reference sequence). The V segment lost 6 bases and the J segment 2 bases; nucleotides outside the gene matches: 3. This CDR3 is 13 amino acids long. The CDR3 DNA reads TGTGCCAGCAGACAGGACAGGGCCTACGAGCAGTACTTC. Residues: CASRQDRAYEQYF.

As regards this clone: This specimen includes other DNA sequences encoding the same CDR3. The rearrangement uses TRBV7-2 and TRBJ2-7; no definite D call. The CDR3 loop spans 13 amino acids. V lost 0 bases, J lost 4 bases, and 7 bases lay in between. CDR1 is SGHTA, CDR2 FQGNSA, per germline. The CDR3 loop is CASSLALRYEQYF. Written as DNA, the CDR3 is TGTGCCAGCAGCTTAGCCCTCAGATACGAGCAGTACTTC.

About this clone itself: At the DNA level, this CDR3 is encoded by other sequences in the same sample as well. J is TRBJ2-3 and V is TRBV7-9, with a possible D match to TRBD1 (5 bases). V lost 3 bases, J lost 3 bases, and 7 bases lay in between. Germline V CDR1 and CDR2: SEHNR, FQNEAQ (reference sequence). The CDR3 runs 13 residues. CDR3 DNA: TGTGCCAGCAGCTTTCAGGGAACAGATACGCAGTATTTT. Its translation is CASSFQGTDTQYF.

The chain has TRBV9 and TRBJ2-5; TRBD1 agrees at 7 bases. Germline V gene sequence: CDR1 SGDLS, CDR2 YYNGEE. V trimming: 4 bases; J trimming: 4 bases; junction bases outside the gene matches: 10. There are 15 residues in the CDR3. In DNA, the CDR3 is TGTGCCAGCAGCACACCGAAAGGGGGCGGAGAGACCCAGTACTTC. Translation: CASSTPKGGGETQYF.

J is TRBJ1-2 and V is TRBV30; maybe TRBD1 (6 bases). The CDR3 loop spans 14 amino acids. Trimming shortened V by 3 bases and J by 3 bases, and 14 bases separated the two germline ends. Germline CDR1 and CDR2: GTSNPN and SVGIG (reference sequence). The CDR3 loop is CAWRGAGSDYGYTF. The CDR3 DNA reads TGTGCCTGGAGGGGGGCCGGGTCGGACTATGGCTACACCTTC.